These 27 T cell receptor beta chains came from one sample sequenced in a study of T cells in women clearing cervical HPV infection. Here immunoSEQ multiplex PCR was the method, and the copy in TCRdb shows in-frame clones only, minus some. This table lists tens of thousands of clones. The sequenced sample consisted of blood buffy coat. The receptors originated from a woman aged 18-70 years with a cervical HPV16 infection that either progressed to CIN3+ or cleared (not recorded which).

Points on this clone: With the read ending 3 residues before the CDR3 end, the germline J gene is used to fill in that end. This rearrangement joins TRBV10-2 to TRBJ1-6; maybe TRBD1 (6 bases). The V and J ends lost 8 bases and 8 bases respectively, with 13 bases between them. The CDR3 is 13 amino acids. Germline V lookup: CDR1 WSHSY, CDR2 SAAADI. CDR3 protein: CASLGGLDSPLHF. CDR3 bases read: TGCGCCAGCTTGGGGGGGCTCGATTCACCC.

A remark on this clone: The CDR3 extends 3 residues past the end of the read, so its final part is completed from the germline J gene. V is TRBV19 and J is TRBJ2-7; 12 bases are shared with TRBD2. The CDR3 sequence is 15 residues long. The germline V gene has CDR1 LNHDA and CDR2 SQIVND (reference sequence). With 7 bases clipped from V and 5 bases from J, the junction kept 9 bases outside the gene matches. Partial CDR3 DNA: TGTGCCAGTACTAAGACTAGCGGGAGCATCAACGAG. Amino acid sequence: CASTKTSGSINE. The CDR3 in full is CASTKTSGSINEQYF.

Of note for this clone: Coverage ceases 3 residues before the CDR3 finishes, and the germline J gene fills in the end. V usage is TRBV11-2 and J usage is TRBJ2-7; D unclear. The germline V gene has CDR1 SGHAT and CDR2 FQNNGV. The length of the CDR3 is 12 residues. The germline V and J ends were trimmed by 6 bases and 6 bases, with 12 bases remaining between them. The DNA read from the CDR3 is TGTGCCAGCAGTCCAACAGATAGCGAG. Translating gives CASSPTDSE. The CDR3 reads in full as CASSPTDSEQYF.

Concerning this clone: The sequence runs out 3 residues before the end of the CDR3; the remainder is reconstructed from the germline J gene. The rearrangement uses TRBV7-3 and TRBJ1-2, with 10 bases identical to TRBD1. Germline CDR1 is SGHTA and CDR2 is FQGTGA. This CDR3 is 17 amino acids long. V lost 1 base to trimming and J lost 6 bases; unmatched junction nucleotides: 11. CDR3: CASSLIPGTGEGDGYTF. The part of the CDR3 DNA that was read is TGTGCCAGCAGCTTAATACCCGGGACAGGGGAAGGGGATGGC.

Note on this clone: Sequencing ends 3 residues short of the CDR3 end; the germline J gene provides the rest. V is TRBV6-1 and J is TRBJ1-2, with D perhaps matching TRBD1 (5 bases). The germline CDR1 and CDR2 sequences are MNHNS and SASEGT. This CDR3 has 13 amino acids. The DNA read from the CDR3 is TGTGCCAGCAGTGAAGTTCTAGCGGGGACC. Residues: CASSEVLAGT. In full, the CDR3 reads CASSEVLAGTYTF.

A note on this clone: The CDR3 is cut off 3 residues early in the read; its end comes from the germline J gene. This sequence joins TRBV11-3 and TRBJ2-7, with a weak D call TRBD1 (6 bases). The CDR3 consists of 13 residues. Germline loops: CDR1 SGHNT, CDR2 YENEEA. V lost 5 bases and J lost 3, with 11 bases in between. Incomplete CDR3 DNA: TGTGCCAGCAGCGCCGGGACACTCTACGAG. Amino acid sequence: CASSAGTLYE. The whole CDR3 protein is CASSAGTLYEQYF.

For this clone: The read is 3 residues too short to cover the CDR3 end, so that end is filled in from the germline J gene. This chain links TRBV11-2 with TRBJ1-2; 7 bases line up with TRBD1. The CDR3 spans 14 residues. Germline assignment: CDR1 SGHAT and CDR2 FQNNGV. V was pared by 1 base and J by 4 bases, with 3 bases of the junction left unmatched. The CDR3 here is CASSLVQGGYGYTF. The DNA read from the CDR3 is TGTGCCAGCAGCTTAGTTCAGGGGGGCTATGGC. Complete variable domain (other parts from reference TRBV11-2 and TRBJ1-2): EAGVAQSPRYKIIEKRQSVAFWCNPISGHATLYWYQQILGQGPKLLIQFQNNGVVDDSQLPKDRFSAERLKGVDSTLKIQPAKLEDSAVYLCASSLVQGGYGYTFGSGTRLTVV.

Regarding this clone: The read gets to within 3 residues of the CDR3 end, and the germline J gene fills in the rest. The V gene is TRBV28, the J gene TRBJ2-7; 13 bases are shared with TRBD2. The CDR3 spans 14 residues. J was trimmed by 2 bases and V by 5 bases; bases with no gene match: 0. From germline, CDR1 is MDHEN and CDR2 SYDVKM. The CDR3 here is CASSTSGRAYEQYF. The CDR3 bases that were read are TGTGCCAGCAGTACTAGCGGGAGGGCCTACGAG.

Concerning this clone: The sequence runs out 3 residues before the end of the CDR3; the remainder is reconstructed from the germline J gene. The chain has TRBV7-9 and TRBJ2-3; D is ambiguous. This CDR3 spans 14 amino acids. Germline V lookup: CDR1 SEHNR, CDR2 FQNEAQ (reference sequence). The sequenced CDR3 bases are TGTGCCAGCAGCGAGACAAGTCTCCAAGAGACG. Translating gives CASSETSLQET. The entire CDR3 protein is CASSETSLQETQYF.

As concerns this clone: The sequenced fragment ends 3 residues before the CDR3 boundary, so the rest is inferred from the germline J gene. The chain links TRBV4-2 to TRBJ2-7; 10 nucleotides agree with TRBD2. The germline CDR1 and CDR2 sequences are LGHNA and YNFKEQ. The length of the CDR3 is 15 residues. Trimming removed 0 bases from V and 5 bases from J; junction bases left unmatched: 4. The CDR3 spells CASSQEASGSNEQYF. The DNA read from the CDR3 is TGTGCCAGCAGCCAAGAGGCTAGCGGGAGTAACGAG.

A remark on this clone: With the read ending 3 residues before the CDR3 end, the germline J gene is used to fill in that end. The rearrangement joins TRBV19 to TRBJ2-5, with 7 bases aligning to TRBD1. After removal of 6 bases from V and 2 bases from J, the junction contained 9 bases not matched to a gene. Per the germline V gene, CDR1 is LNHDA and CDR2 is SQIVND (reference sequence). The CDR3 is 15 amino acids. CDR3 DNA, as far as it was read: TGTGCCAGTAGCCTTAGACAGGGATTGCAAGAGACC. This translates into CASSLRQGLQET. The complete CDR3 protein is CASSLRQGLQETQYF.

Concerning this clone itself: The read comes to an end 3 residues before the CDR3 does, leaving the germline J gene to fill in the end. This rearrangement joins TRBV19 to TRBJ1-2; TRBD1 agrees at 7 bases. The CDR3 consists of 16 residues. Germline V gene lookup returns CDR1 LNHDA and CDR2 SQIVND (reference sequence). The part of the CDR3 DNA that was read is TGTGCCAGTAGTATTTCCGTGACAGGGTATACGAATGAC. This codes for CASSISVTGYTND. The full-length CDR3 reads as CASSISVTGYTNDYTF.

CDR3 DNA, as far as it was read: TGTGCCATCAGTGAGTCGAAAGGGACTGAGCTTTCACCC. This translates into CAISESKGTELSP. The whole CDR3 protein is CAISESKGTELSPLHF. The genes are TRBV10-3 and TRBJ1-6, with D tentatively TRBD1 (5 bases). The read stops 3 residues short of the end of the CDR3; the missing end is completed from the germline J gene. Germline V gene sequence: CDR1 ENHRY, CDR2 SYGVKD. The CDR3 extends over 16 amino acids. Trimming cost V 0 bases and J 9 bases, with 15 bases left between them.

For this clone: The sequenced fragment ends 3 residues before the CDR3 boundary, so the rest is inferred from the germline J gene. The chain carries TRBV19 and TRBJ1-2, with TRBD1 matching over 7 bases. V shed 3 bases and J 2 bases; nucleotides not matched to a gene: 0. The germline V gene encodes CDR1 LNHDA and CDR2 SQIVND (reference sequence). The CDR3 covers 13 residues. CDR3 DNA (partial): TGTGCCAGTAGTATGGGACAGAACTATGGC. Encoded protein: CASSMGQNYG. The whole CDR3 region reads CASSMGQNYGYTF. Drawing the rest from reference TRBV19 and TRBJ1-2, the complete variable domain is DGGITQSPKYLFRKEGQNVTLSCEQNLNHDAMYWYRQDPGQGLRLIYYSQIVNDFQKGDIAEGYSVSREKKESFPLTVTSAQKNPTAFYLCASSMGQNYGYTFGSGTRLTVV.

As for this clone: The CDR3 is cut off 3 residues early in the read; its end comes from the germline J gene. This rearrangement joins TRBV7-4 to TRBJ1-2, with D possibly TRBD1 on 5 matching bases. Germline-derived CDR1 and CDR2 are SGHVT and SQSDAQ. This CDR3 is 15 amino acids long. Partial CDR3 DNA: TGTGCCAGCAGCTTAGCAGGGGCCCACACAGATACC. It specifies CASSLAGAHTDT. The whole CDR3 protein is CASSLAGAHTDTYTF.

On this clone: The read ends 3 residues early relative to the CDR3; the germline J gene fills the gap. This chain links TRBV18 with TRBJ2-1; TRBD2 matches 10 bases. The CDR3 has 15 residues. Germline CDR1 is KGHSH and CDR2 is LQKENI. The V segment lost 7 bases and the J segment 7 bases; nucleotides outside the gene matches: 10. This CDR3 is CASLSSGSFDNEQFF. CDR3 DNA, as far as it was read: TGTGCCAGCTTATCTAGCGGGAGCTTCGATAATGAG.

Worth noting for this clone: The CDR3 extends 3 residues past the end of the read, so its final part is completed from the germline J gene. The chain employs TRBV20-1 and TRBJ1-1; TRBD1 agrees at 9 bases. V shed 3 bases, J shed 4 bases, and the junction held 9 bases outside the gene matches. Per germline, CDR1 DFQATT and CDR2 SNEGSKA (reference sequence). The CDR3 spans 15 residues. The CDR3 bases that were read are TGCAGTGCTAGGGGTGGGTTACAGGGGGCCACTGAA. Amino acids: CSARGGLQGATE. The entire CDR3 is CSARGGLQGATEAFF.

Of note for this clone: The read ends 3 residues shy of where the CDR3 ends; the end is completed using the germline J gene. The genes are TRBV30 and TRBJ2-2; TRBD2 might be the D (5 bases). The CDR3 spans 18 residues. V lost 0 bases and J lost 6, with 23 bases in between. Germline loops: CDR1 GTSNPN, CDR2 SVGIG (reference sequence). CDR3 sequence reads: CAWSVSFPTRWWAGELFF. CDR3 DNA (partial): TGTGCCTGGAGTGTAAGCTTCCCTACTAGGTGGTGGGCCGGGGAG.

Concerning this clone: Read sequence stops 3 residues before the CDR3 end, and the germline J gene provides the missing end. The V gene is TRBV2, the J gene TRBJ2-7; 9 nucleotides match TRBD2. The length of the CDR3 is 13 residues. Per the germline V gene, CDR1 is SNHLY and CDR2 is FYNNEI. After removal of 7 bases from V and 5 bases from J, the junction contained 6 bases not matched to a gene. CDR3 sequence: CASTLGLANEQYF. The CDR3 bases that were read are TGTGCCAGCACCCTTGGACTAGCGAACGAG.

Concerning this clone: The CDR3 goes on 3 residues after the read ends, and that part is filled in from the germline J gene. This chain uses TRBV5-1 with TRBJ2-2; D is undetermined. The germline V gene has CDR1 SGHRS and CDR2 YFSETQ. The CDR3 consists of 14 residues. V was clipped by 0 bases and J by 1 base, with 4 bases between them. CDR3 sequence: CASSLVGNTGELFF. The DNA read from the CDR3 is TGCGCCAGCAGCTTGGTCGGGAACACCGGGGAG.

For this clone: The read halts 3 residues ahead of the CDR3 end, with the missing end drawn from the germline J gene. V and J are TRBV30 and TRBJ2-7, with TRBD1 matching 8 bases. V trimming: 0 bases; J trimming: 5 bases; junction bases outside the gene matches: 6. There are 14 residues in the CDR3. In germline, CDR1 is GTSNPN, CDR2 SVGIG (reference sequence). CDR3 amino acids: CAWSVLVTGDEQYF. The CDR3 DNA, read in part, is TGTGCCTGGAGTGTACTGGTGACAGGGGACGAG.

As regards this clone: Coverage ceases 3 residues before the CDR3 finishes, and the germline J gene fills in the end. The rearrangement links TRBV7-9 to TRBJ1-2, with 7 bases lining up with TRBD1. The V gene's germline CDR1 is SEHNR and CDR2 FQNEAQ (reference sequence). The CDR3 has 15 amino acids. Incomplete CDR3 DNA: TGTGCCAGCCGACCGGACAGGATGAGCTCCTACGAC. Translation gives CASRPDRMSSYD. The entire CDR3 protein is CASRPDRMSSYDYTF.

Of note for this clone: The sequenced fragment ends 3 residues before the CDR3 boundary, so the rest is inferred from the germline J gene. The chain couples TRBV7-9 to TRBJ2-4, with D possibly TRBD2 on 6 matching bases. Looked up from germline, CDR1 is SEHNR and CDR2 is FQNEAQ (reference sequence). The CDR3 contains 14 residues. The CDR3 is CAGRRALAGDGQYF. The part of the CDR3 DNA that was read is TGTGCCGGCCGGAGGGCCCTTGCCGGGGATGGT. The full variable domain, with the rest looked up from reference TRBV7-9 and TRBJ2-4, is DTGVSQNPRHKITKRGQNVTFRCDPISEHNRLYWYRQTLGQGPEFLTYFQNEAQLEKSRLLSDRFSAERPKGSFSTLEIQRTEQGDSAMYLCAGRRALAGDGQYFGAGTRLSVL.

A remark on this clone: The read is 3 residues too short to cover the CDR3 end, so that end is filled in from the germline J gene. V gene TRBV6-1 combines with J gene TRBJ2-7; 8 bases line up with TRBD2. The CDR3 sequence is 16 residues long. The junction had 14 bases not matched to a gene; V was cut back by 4 bases and J by 6 bases. Germline V lookup: CDR1 MNHNS, CDR2 SASEGT. The sequenced CDR3 bases are TGTGCCAGCAGTGCCGTTAGCGGGACCTCAGGGTCCGAG. Translating it yields CASSAVSGTSGSE. In full, the CDR3 reads CASSAVSGTSGSEQYF.

Comment on this clone: The observed sequence ends 3 residues before the CDR3 terminus, with the missing tail filled in from the germline J gene. V usage is TRBV7-9 and J usage is TRBJ2-5; no firm D call. This CDR3 contains 12 residues. V was clipped by 2 bases and J by 3 bases, with 4 bases between them. Germline V gene sequence: CDR1 SEHNR, CDR2 FQNEAQ (reference sequence). CDR3 protein: CASSLPEETQYF. The sequenced part of the CDR3 DNA is TGTGCCAGCAGCTTACCCGAAGAGACC.

In the case of this clone: The read terminates 3 residues ahead of where the CDR3 ends, so the germline J gene completes it. The J gene is TRBJ2-7, the V gene TRBV12-3 or TRBV12-4, with TRBD1 matching 7 bases. The junction had 3 bases not matched to a gene; V was cut back by 1 base and J by 3 bases. This CDR3 contains 14 residues. The CDR3 protein is CASSLGAGGYEQYF. CDR3 bases read: TGTGCCAGCAGTTTAGGAGCAGGGGGCTACGAG.

A remark on this clone: Coverage ceases 3 residues before the CDR3 finishes, and the germline J gene fills in the end. V gene TRBV29-1 combines with J gene TRBJ1-2; TRBD1 agrees at 9 bases. Germline trimming cut 6 bases from V and 6 bases from J; bases unmatched to any gene: 2. Per germline, CDR1 SQVTM and CDR2 ANQGSEA. The CDR3 consists of 11 residues. The CDR3 sequence is CSVQGAHGYTF. The CDR3 DNA, read in part, is TGCAGCGTACAGGGGGCCCATGGC.